This entry describes one T cell receptor (beta chain). Only in-frame clones appear in the TCRdb table, and some are missing; sequencing was by immunoSEQ multiplex PCR. The sample shows about 65,000 clones, under 95% of them seen only once. This sample stems from a study of blood T cell repertoires in COVID-19. As for the study in general: Samples of COVID-19 (acute and convalescent) were obtained from the United States, Italy and Spain. Sample material is recorded as cDNA or gDNA derived from T cells, B-cell-depleted T cells, or PBMCs.

CDR3 length: 14 residues. Germline V gene data show CDR1 as SGHNT and CDR2 as YYREEE (reference sequence). The V gene end was trimmed by 5 bases and the J gene end by 7 bases; junction bases not matched to a gene: 7. Source material: peripheral blood. This sequence originates from a man in his 70s with active COVID-19. This chain joins TRBV5-4 and TRBJ2-2; 8 positions match TRBD1. The CDR3: CASSSRGPGGELFF. CDR3 nucleotides: TGTGCCAGCAGTTCCAGGGGGCCCGGCGGGGAGCTGTTTTTT.